These T cell receptor beta chains were read from a single sample in a study of tumor-infiltrating lymphocytes in localized non-small cell lung cancer. Produced via immunoSEQ multiplex PCR; TCRdb's table is partial and in-frame only. The table lists roughly 16,000 clones, 70% to 75% of them singletons. The sequenced sample was lung tumor tissue. The receptors here all came from a human donor with non-small cell lung cancer. The CDR3 runs from the conserved cysteine through the conserved F or W. The D gene is left open where the match is weak. Not every row has a clone size; where given, it reads once, few, many or a size class.

v_gene	abundance	d_gene	j_gene	CDR3nt	CDR3aa
TRBV30	NA	NA	TRBJ2-5	TGTGCCTGGGCAGTATCGGGGCGAGGAGAGACCCAGTACTTC	CAWAVSGRGETQYF
TRBV12-2	NA	NA	TRBJ2-5	TGTGCAAGTCGCTTACCAACAGGGGACGGGGAGACCCAGTACTTC	CASRLPTGDGETQYF
TRBV6-6	few	TRBD1	TRBJ1-1	TGTGCCAGCAGGACAGGGGCCCAGAACACTGAAGCTTTCTTT	CASRTGAQNTEAFF
TRBV6-1	NA	NA	TRBJ2-5	TGTGCCAGCAGTGATATTATTGGGGCGGCCATAAGGGAGACCCAGTACTTC	CASSDIIGAAIRETQYF
TRBV6-1	NA	TRBD1	TRBJ1-5	TGTGCCAGCAGTTTAACAGGGGCCGGCAATCAGCCCCAGCATTTT	CASSLTGAGNQPQHF
TRBV18	NA	NA	TRBJ1-4	TGTGCCAGCTCACCACAAGGGGCGGGCAGTAATGAAAAACTGTTTTTT	CASSPQGAGSNEKLFF
TRBV19	once	NA	TRBJ2-2	TGTGCCAGTAGCCGTTCCAAGTCGAACACCGGGGAGCTGTTTTTT	CASSRSKSNTGELFF
TRBV21-1	NA	NA	TRBJ1-1	TGTGCCAGCAGCAAAGCGGGCAGGGGGCTCACTGAAGCTTTCTTT	CASSKAGRGLTEAFF
TRBV2	NA	NA	TRBJ1-3	TGTGCCAGCAGTGCTCGCAGTTTACTCTCTGGAAACACCATATATTTT	CASSARSLLSGNTIYF
TRBV7-9	few	NA	TRBJ2-3	TGTGCCAGCAGCTTAGTCTTTCGAGATACGCAGTATTTT	CASSLVFRDTQYF
TRBV28	NA	NA	TRBJ2-3	TGTGCCAGCAGCTTTCTTCAGGGCACAGATACGCAGTATTTT	CASSFLQGTDTQYF
TRBV15	NA	NA	TRBJ2-5	TGTGCCACCAGCAGAGACCAGGGTCAAGAGACCCAGTACTTC	CATSRDQGQETQYF
TRBV6-1	NA	NA	TRBJ2-7	TGTGCCAGCAGTGACCCCTATACCTACGAGCAGTACTTC	CASSDPYTYEQYF
TRBV4-1	NA	NA	TRBJ1-5	TGCGCCAGCAGCCAGGAATTCGAAGGGCGGCCCCAGCATTTT	CASSQEFEGRPQHF
TRBV11-2	NA	TRBD1	TRBJ1-2	TGTGCCAGCAGCGGGGACAGGGTTTATGGCTACACCTTC	CASSGDRVYGYTF
TRBV27	NA	NA	TRBJ1-3	TGTGCCAGCAGCCAAGGAGGATCGGGAAACACCATATATTTT	CASSQGGSGNTIYF
TRBV4-1	NA	TRBD2	TRBJ2-1	TGCGCCAGCAGCCATGGGCTAGCGGGAGCAAACTTGGGCGAGCAGTTCTTC	CASSHGLAGANLGEQFF
TRBV11-2	few	NA	TRBJ1-1	TGTGCCAGCAGCCCAATGCCCAGCATGAACACTGAAGCTTTCTTT	CASSPMPSMNTEAFF
TRBV6-5	NA	NA	TRBJ1-3	TGTGCCAGCAGTTACTCTCAGGGGCCTTCCGGAAACACCATATATTTT	CASSYSQGPSGNTIYF
TRBV28	few	NA	TRBJ2-7	TGTGCCAGCAGTTTTACAGTATCCTACGAGCAGTACTTC	CASSFTVSYEQYF
TRBV6-5	NA	NA	TRBJ2-7	TGTGCCAGCAGACCCGGACAACCGGGGGCCCACGAGCAGTACTTC	CASRPGQPGAHEQYF
TRBV2	NA	TRBD1	TRBJ2-2	TGTGCCAGCAGGGGGACAGTCCTCACCGGGGAGCTGTTTTTT	CASRGTVLTGELFF
TRBV5-4	NA	NA	TRBJ2-5	TGTGCCAGCAGGGAAGGAGGGCCGGGTGAGACCCAGTACTTC	CASREGGPGETQYF
TRBV19	NA	NA	TRBJ2-1	TGTGCCAGTAGTAAGGTTCGATACAATGAGCAGTTCTTC	CASSKVRYNEQFF
TRBV11-3	NA	TRBD2	TRBJ2-3	TGTGCCAGCAGCATGGGACTAGCGGGAGTACGAGATACGCAGTATTTT	CASSMGLAGVRDTQYF
TRBV19	NA	NA	TRBJ1-2	TGTGCCAGTAGTAGAGATGGCTACACCTTC	CASSRDGYTF
TRBV19	NA	NA	TRBJ1-2	TGTGCCTCTCGGACCCGGGGACTCAACTATGGCTACACCTTC	CASRTRGLNYGYTF
TRBV4-1	NA	NA	TRBJ1-1	TGCGCCAGCAGCCAAGGCCCTGCGGAGGGCACTGAAGCTTTCTTT	CASSQGPAEGTEAFF
TRBV5-1	NA	TRBD1	TRBJ2-5	TGCGCCAGCAGCATGACAGGGGGAAGCGAGACCCAGTACTTC	CASSMTGGSETQYF